The clone carrying this T cell receptor (beta chain) is a singleton in its sample. The antigen is not known. This specimen comes from a study of T cell responses to AZD1222 COVID-19 vaccine. Study-wide context: Second-dose timings of about 4 or about 12 weeks were pooled. Notes on the study in general: The donor cohort was predominantly white British with a female majority, and clonal diversity may have been underestimated. Repertoire sampling happened only post peak T cell response.

The assay was immunoSEQ multiplex PCR, and TCRdb's table has in-frame clones only and misses some. The sample lists approximately 140,000 clones; under 95% were seen once. The clonotype was recovered from an adult in good health. The specimen was peripheral blood, collected on day 0 of AZD1222 vaccination.

CDR3 loop: CASIEDGQINTEAFF. The CDR3 DNA sequence: TGTGCCAGTATCGAGGATGGACAGATCAACACTGAAGCTTTCTTT. The rearrangement uses TRBV19 and TRBJ1-1; perhaps TRBD1 as D (6 bases). This CDR3 comprises 15 residues. Germline V gene sequence: CDR1 LNHDA, CDR2 SQIVND (reference sequence). The V gene lost 7 bases and the J gene lost 2 bases, with 17 bases spanning the gap.